This T cell receptor (beta chain) stems from a study of shared clonotypes between healthy human individuals. On this clone: Its antigen is not identified.

Germline V lookup: CDR1 MNHEY, CDR2 SVGAGI. V was clipped by 4 bases and J by 9 bases; unmatched bases: 9. The CDR3 is 14 amino acids. The study's findings and limits: Unshared clonotypes carried lower generation probabilities than those common to all four donors. Deeper or shallower sequencing was expected to change how clonotypes are shared among donors.

Data came from immunoSEQ multiplex PCR; TCRdb stores just in-frame clones and leaves some out. The sample has roughly 700,000 clones; under 80% are singletons. The specimen was memory CD4+ T cells sorted from blood. As for subset: CD45RA-negative fraction. The receptor was isolated from a woman aged 30 to 39 in good health. This chain uses TRBV6-5 with TRBJ1-5, with TRBD1 matching 7 bases. CDR3 in DNA: TGTGCCAGCAGTTCCGGGACAGAAATCGGGCCCCAGCATTTT. This translates into CASSSGTEIGPQHF.